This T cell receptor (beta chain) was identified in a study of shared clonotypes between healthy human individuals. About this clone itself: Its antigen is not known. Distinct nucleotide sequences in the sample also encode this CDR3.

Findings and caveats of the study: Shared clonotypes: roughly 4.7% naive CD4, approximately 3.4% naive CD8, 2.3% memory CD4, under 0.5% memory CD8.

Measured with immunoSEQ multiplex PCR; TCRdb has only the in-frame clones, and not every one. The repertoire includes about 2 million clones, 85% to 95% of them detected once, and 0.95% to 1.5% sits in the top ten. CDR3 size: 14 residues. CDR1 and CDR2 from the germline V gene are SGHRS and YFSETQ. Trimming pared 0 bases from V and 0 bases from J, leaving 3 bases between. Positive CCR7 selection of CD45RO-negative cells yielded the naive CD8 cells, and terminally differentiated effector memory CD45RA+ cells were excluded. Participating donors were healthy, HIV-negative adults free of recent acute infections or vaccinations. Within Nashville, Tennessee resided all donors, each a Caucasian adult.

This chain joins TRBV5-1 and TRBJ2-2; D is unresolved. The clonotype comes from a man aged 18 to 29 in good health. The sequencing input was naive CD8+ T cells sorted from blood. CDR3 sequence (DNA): TGCGCCAGCAGCTTGGGCGCGAACACCGGGGAGCTGTTTTTT. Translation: CASSLGANTGELFF.